This entry is about one T cell receptor (beta chain). This record comes from a study of blood T cell repertoires in COVID-19. Across the study: There were acute and convalescent COVID-19 samples, and they came from the United States, Italy and Spain. T cells, B-cell-depleted T cells, or PBMCs provided the cDNA or gDNA that served as material.

The V gene's germline CDR1 is MNHEY and CDR2 SVGAGI. V gave up 6 bases and J gave up 1 base; unmatched junction bases: 6. The CDR3 has 15 amino acids. Which cohort a participant joined came from the clinical history participants gave. Original handling: Reference gene primers were amplified, and this amplification served to estimate nucleated cell counts. Assay used: immunoSEQ multiplex PCR; TCRdb lists only in-frame clones, some missing. The V and J calls and the clone size are those of that table, but D and trimming were determined from the DNA. The data contain a few hundred thousand clones, around 90% of them singletons.

The chain links TRBV6-5 to TRBJ2-5, with TRBD2 identical over 9 bases. Sequenced input: PBMCs or T cells enriched from blood (not recorded which). The receptor was derived from a man aged 25-45 years who had been exposed to COVID-19. CDR3 in amino acids: CASSPSTSGQETQYF. The CDR3 bases are TGTGCCAGCAGCCCCTCGACTAGCGGCCAAGAGACCCAGTACTTC.